The 8 T cell receptor beta chains below all came from one sample that was sequenced in a study of T cells in narcolepsy. Some clones are missing from TCRdb's copy, which holds only in-frame ones; the method was immunoSEQ multiplex PCR. This table holds some 23,000 clones, about 80% found once. The sequencing sample was made of CD45RA- memory CD4+ T cells from PBMCs. These TCRs come from a human donor with narcolepsy.

The rearrangement uses TRBV19 and TRBJ1-5; 10 bases are shared with TRBD1. Trimming removed 8 bases from V and 6 bases from J; junction bases left unmatched: 4. From germline, CDR1 is LNHDA and CDR2 SQIVND (reference sequence). The CDR3 sequence is 13 residues long. The CDR3 is CASCRDRGQPQHF. CDR3 DNA sequence: TGTGCCAGTTGTAGGGACAGGGGTCAGCCCCAGCATTTT.

CDR3 in amino acids: CASSQDEGGTRRNTIYF. CDR3 in DNA: TGCGCCAGCAGCCAAGATGAAGGGGGTACTCGTAGAAACACCATATATTTT. The chain is built from TRBV4-1 and TRBJ1-3; D is possibly TRBD1 (6 bases). The CDR3 totals 17 residues. CDR1 MGHRA and CDR2 YSYEKL come from the germline V gene. Trimming cost V 0 bases and J 5 bases, with 17 bases left between them.

This sequence joins TRBV18 and TRBJ1-1; D unclear. This CDR3 has 15 amino acids. V was trimmed by 2 bases and J by 4 bases, leaving 14 bases between them. Germline-derived CDR1 and CDR2 are KGHSH and LQKENI. This CDR3 is CASSPFGVEGTEAFF. CDR3 nucleotide sequence: TGTGCCAGCTCACCATTTGGGGTTGAGGGCACTGAAGCTTTCTTT.

The genes are TRBV5-6 and TRBJ1-4; no clear D. The CDR3 length is 12 residues. Trimming left V 2 bases short and J 8 bases short, with 7 bases between. The germline V gene has CDR1 SGHDT and CDR2 YYEEEE. DNA of the CDR3: TGTGCCAGCAGCTTTGGGATAGAAAAACTGTTTTTT. It translates to CASSFGIEKLFF.

The chain uses TRBV19 and TRBJ1-1, with 7 positions matching TRBD1. With V trimmed by 5 bases and J by 0 bases, 12 bases remained unmatched. The CDR3 runs to 17 residues. Germline V gene lookup returns CDR1 LNHDA and CDR2 SQIVND (reference sequence). The CDR3 nucleotides are TGTGCCAGTAGTCCGACAGGGTGGGTCTCCATGAACACTGAAGCTTTCTTT. This sequence encodes CASSPTGWVSMNTEAFF.

The rearrangement uses TRBV2 and TRBJ2-3; 13 nucleotides agree with TRBD2. The ends lost 6 bases at V and 4 bases at J; junction bases unmatched: 13. Looked up from germline, CDR1 is SNHLY and CDR2 is FYNNEI. The CDR3 is made up of 18 amino acids. CDR3 protein: CASRDLLAGGPFSDTQYF. The CDR3 coding sequence is TGTGCCAGCAGAGATCTACTAGCGGGGGGGCCGTTTTCAGATACGCAGTATTTT.

The chain couples TRBV20-1 to TRBJ2-6; no firm D call. The CDR3 totals 11 residues. Germline V gene lookup returns CDR1 DFQATT and CDR2 SNEGSKA (reference sequence). The CDR3 here is CSIAGANVLTF. The CDR3, as DNA: TGCAGCATCGCCGGGGCCAACGTCCTGACTTTC.

This clone was counted between two and nine times. Other DNA sequences in the same sample also yield this CDR3. The chain employs TRBV6-6 and TRBJ2-7; D assignment may be TRBD1 or TRBD2 (6 bases each). CDR3 length: 12 amino acids. The germline V gene encodes CDR1 MNHNY and CDR2 SVGAGI (reference sequence). Trimming cost V 11 bases and J 3 bases, with 14 bases left between them. The CDR3 region has the DNA TGTGCCGGGGGAGGAGGGGGCTACGAGCAGTACTTC. Amino acid sequence: CAGGGGGYEQYF.